The 30 T cell receptor beta chains below were found in one sample sequenced in a study of somatic mutations in cytotoxic T cells in rheumatoid arthritis. Produced via immunoSEQ multiplex PCR; TCRdb's table is partial and in-frame only. This table has 35,000 to 45,000 clones, 84% appearing once. Sequencing input: CD8+ T cells sorted from blood. The receptors stem from a man in his forties in good health.

CDR3 nucleotide sequence: TGTGCCATCAGAAGGACAGGGGACTACAATGAGCAGTTCTTC. This codes for CAIRRTGDYNEQFF. This chain links TRBV10-3 with TRBJ2-1; the match to TRBD1 covers 9 bases. J was trimmed by 3 bases and V by 6 bases; bases with no gene match: 3. Looked up from germline, CDR1 is ENHRY and CDR2 is SYGVKD. CDR3 size: 14 residues.

This clone has just one count. The chain has TRBV4-1 and TRBJ2-1; D unresolved. V was pared by 1 base and J by 8 bases, with 9 bases between. Germline V gene data show CDR1 as MGHRA and CDR2 as YSYEKL. The CDR3 extends over 13 amino acids. The CDR3 here is CASSQANTDEQFF. CDR3 DNA sequence: TGCGCCAGCAGCCAAGCTAATACCGATGAGCAGTTCTTC.

The rearrangement joins TRBV28 to TRBJ2-3; 11 bases fit TRBD1. J gave up 5 bases and V 3 bases, and 7 bases lay outside the gene matches. The CDR3 is 16 residues long. Germline loops: CDR1 MDHEN, CDR2 SYDVKM. The CDR3 spells CASSFPGTGGLDTQYF. The CDR3 DNA reads as TGTGCCAGCAGTTTTCCCGGGACAGGGGGACTAGATACGCAGTATTTT. The full variable domain, with the rest looked up from reference TRBV28 and TRBJ2-3, is DVKVTQSSRYLVKRTGEKVFLECVQDMDHENMFWYRQDPGLGLRLIYFSYDVKMKEKGDIPEGYSVSREKKERFSLILESASTNQTSMYLCASSFPGTGGLDTQYFGPGTRLTVL.

The J gene is TRBJ1-3, the V gene TRBV15, with TRBD1 identical over 7 bases. The junction had 5 bases not matched to a gene; V was cut back by 3 bases and J by 0 bases. Looked up from germline, CDR1 is LNHNV and CDR2 is YYDKDF (reference sequence). CDR3 length equals 16 residues. Written as DNA, the CDR3 is TGTGCCACCAGCAGTCTACAGGGGCTCTCTGGAAACACCATATATTTT. Amino acids: CATSSLQGLSGNTIYF.

This rearrangement joins TRBV28 to TRBJ2-3; the D call may be TRBD1 or TRBD2 (6 bases each). The V end lost 1 base, the J end lost 3 bases, and 11 bases lay between the germline ends. In germline, CDR1 is MDHEN, CDR2 SYDVKM. The CDR3 contains 15 residues. CDR3 amino acids: CASSLLGGRTDTQYF. CDR3 bases: TGTGCCAGCAGTTTATTGGGGGGCCGAACAGATACGCAGTATTTT.

The gene calls are TRBV5-1 and TRBJ2-1; 7 positions match TRBD1. The CDR3 has 15 amino acids. Germline values: CDR1 SGHRS, CDR2 YFSETQ. With 0 bases clipped from V and 8 bases from J, the junction kept 8 bases outside the gene matches. In nucleotides, the CDR3 is TGCGCCAGCAGCTTGGCCGGGACAGAAGGGCATGAGCAGTTCTTC. Translation gives CASSLAGTEGHEQFF.

The chain has TRBV19 and TRBJ1-3; D is ambiguous. The CDR3 runs 14 residues. Trimming removed 3 bases from V and 4 bases from J, with 10 bases in between. CDR1 LNHDA and CDR2 SQIVND come from the germline V gene (reference sequence). The CDR3 DNA sequence: TGTGCCAGTAGTATCGGTCCTATGGGAAACACCATATATTTT. Translated, it gives CASSIGPMGNTIYF.

This clone appeared a few times. V and J are TRBV7-9 and TRBJ2-7; 9 nucleotides align to TRBD1. Germline V gene data show CDR1 as SEHNR and CDR2 as FQNEAQ (reference sequence). With 5 bases clipped from V and 4 bases from J, the junction kept 18 bases outside the gene matches. The CDR3 consists of 18 residues. The CDR3 protein is CASSTSRTGAAVSYEQYF. CDR3 sequence (DNA): TGTGCCAGCAGCACCTCCCGGACAGGGGCCGCCGTGAGTTACGAGCAGTACTTC.

The V call is TRBV27, the J call TRBJ2-7; 7 bases align to TRBD1. The CDR3 contains 13 residues. After removal of 4 bases from V and 3 bases from J, the junction contained 3 bases not matched to a gene. The V gene's germline CDR1 is MNHEY and CDR2 SMNVEV (reference sequence). The CDR3 coding sequence is TGTGCCAGCAGTTATCGACAGGGCTACGAGCAGTACTTC. Protein product: CASSYRQGYEQYF.

A single count supports this clone. The genes are TRBV28 and TRBJ1-4, with a possible D match to TRBD1 (5 bases). CDR1 MDHEN and CDR2 SYDVKM come from the germline V gene. This CDR3 is 14 amino acids long. Trimming pared 6 bases from V and 3 bases from J, leaving 11 bases between. CDR3 in amino acids: CASSRRQSNEKLFF. As DNA, the CDR3 is TGTGCCAGCAGCCGAAGACAGTCTAATGAAAAACTGTTTTTT.

The chain combines TRBV10-3 with TRBJ2-7; possible D gene TRBD2, 5 bases. V was cut by 10 bases and J by 1 base, with 17 bases left in between. Germline CDR1 and CDR2: ENHRY and SYGVKD. The length of the CDR3 is 14 residues. Here the CDR3 reads CATSARGGSYEQYF. The CDR3 bases are TGTGCCACCTCCGCTCGAGGAGGTTCCTACGAGCAGTACTTC.

This clone has just one count. The V call is TRBV4-3, the J call TRBJ2-5; the match to TRBD2 covers 7 bases. CDR1 and CDR2 from the germline V gene are LGHNA and YSLEER. This CDR3 has 16 amino acids. Unmatched junction bases numbered 7, after V lost 1 base and J lost 2 bases. The CDR3 region is CASSQAWASGQETQYF. Written as DNA, the CDR3 is TGCGCCAGCAGCCAAGCGTGGGCTAGCGGTCAAGAGACCCAGTACTTC.

This chain's CDR3 is CASSLGQGGAGYTF. The DNA for the CDR3 is TGTGCCAGCAGCTTGGGACAGGGAGGCGCTGGCTACACCTTC. V usage is TRBV5-6 and J usage is TRBJ1-2, with 7 positions matching TRBD1. Germline CDR1 is SGHDT and CDR2 is YYEEEE. Unmatched junction bases numbered 6, after V lost 0 bases and J lost 7 bases. The CDR3 runs 14 residues.

The chain is built from TRBV7-9 and TRBJ1-1, with D perhaps matching TRBD1 (6 bases). The CDR3 has 14 residues. Germline V gives CDR1 SEHNR, CDR2 FQNEAQ (reference sequence). V gave up 1 base and J gave up 3 bases, with 9 bases separating them. The CDR3 region has the DNA TGTGCCAGCAGCTTAGTAGGGGGAGACACTGAAGCTTTCTTT. Amino acid sequence: CASSLVGGDTEAFF.

The V and J genes are TRBV29-1 and TRBJ2-2; 9 bases are shared with TRBD2. With 5 bases clipped from V and 6 bases from J, the junction kept 7 bases outside the gene matches. CDR1 SQVTM and CDR2 ANQGSEA come from the germline V gene. There are 14 residues in the CDR3. The CDR3 DNA follows: TGCAGCGTTCTCCCTAGCGGGGTTCCCGGGGAGCTGTTTTTT. It yields the protein CSVLPSGVPGELFF.

The gene calls are TRBV2 and TRBJ1-2; the match to TRBD1 covers 9 bases. V dropped 3 bases and J dropped 8; count of bases not matched to a gene: 7. This CDR3 is built from 14 residues. Germline V lookup: CDR1 SNHLY, CDR2 FYNNEI. CDR3 sequence: CASSDGGTGRGYTF. DNA for the CDR3: TGTGCCAGCAGTGACGGGGGGACAGGGAGAGGCTACACCTTC.

J is TRBJ1-5 and V is TRBV7-2; D not resolved. V was shortened by 5 bases and J by 1 base, with 6 bases between the two germline ends. This CDR3 has 13 amino acids. The germline V gene encodes CDR1 SGHTA and CDR2 FQGNSA. The CDR3 loop reads CASSPWSNQPQHF. CDR3 nucleotide sequence: TGTGCCAGCAGCCCGTGGAGCAATCAGCCCCAGCATTTT.

The V call is TRBV28, the J call TRBJ2-2; possibly TRBD2 for D (6 bases). Germline V CDR1 and CDR2: MDHEN, SYDVKM. The CDR3 contains 15 residues. Trimming shortened V by 4 bases and J by 2 bases, and 11 bases separated the two germline ends. DNA of the CDR3: TGTGCCAGCAGTTGGATGGCGGGAAACACCGGGGAGCTGTTTTTT. Amino acids: CASSWMAGNTGELFF.

The rearrangement links TRBV5-1 to TRBJ2-1, with TRBD2 identical over 7 bases. After removal of 0 bases from V and 6 bases from J, the junction contained 9 bases not matched to a gene. Germline V CDR1 and CDR2: SGHRS, YFSETQ. This CDR3 comprises 16 residues. CDR3 region: CASSLASGGAPNEQFF. As DNA, the CDR3 is TGCGCCAGCAGCTTGGCCTCGGGAGGCGCCCCCAATGAGCAGTTCTTC.

The chain is built from TRBV25-1 and TRBJ2-1; TRBD2 matches at 10 bases. The trim removed 4 bases at V and 6 bases at J, leaving 9 bases unmatched. The CDR3 runs to 16 residues. Germline V gene data show CDR1 as MGHDK and CDR2 as SYGVNS. In nucleotides, the CDR3 is TGTGCCAGCAGTGTTTCCGGGACTAGCGCTTCCAATGAGCAGTTCTTC. Translating it yields CASSVSGTSASNEQFF.

CDR3 nucleotide sequence: TGTGCCAGCACCAACGGGGAAGGGGCGGATGGCTACACCTTC. Translating it yields CASTNGEGADGYTF. V is TRBV27 and J is TRBJ1-2; weak D call: TRBD1 (5 bases). Germline values: CDR1 MNHEY, CDR2 SMNVEV (reference sequence). The CDR3 has 14 residues. Trimming pared 7 bases from V and 6 bases from J, leaving 18 bases between.

The count of this clone is one. This chain connects TRBV10-1 to TRBJ2-1; a weak D match, TRBD2 (6 bases). The CDR3 has 13 amino acids. V lost 2 bases and J lost 6, with 8 bases in between. The germline CDR1 and CDR2 sequences are WNHNN and SYGVQD (reference sequence). This CDR3 is CASSETGVNEQFF. The CDR3 DNA reads as TGCGCCAGCAGTGAGACGGGAGTCAATGAGCAGTTCTTC.

Only one count was recorded for this clone. The rearrangement joins TRBV28 to TRBJ2-7; D is unresolved. CDR3 length: 14 residues. The V end was cut by 7 bases, the J end by 2 bases, with 15 bases between. Germline CDR1 reads MDHEN; CDR2 reads SYDVKM. CDR3 DNA sequence: TGTGCCAGCAATCCCGATTACGACCCCTACGAGCAGTACTTC. Its protein product is CASNPDYDPYEQYF. Based on the CDR3 plus reference TRBV28 and TRBJ2-7, the full variable domain is DVKVTQSSRYLVKRTGEKVFLECVQDMDHENMFWYRQDPGLGLRLIYFSYDVKMKEKGDIPEGYSVSREKKERFSLILESASTNQTSMYLCASNPDYDPYEQYFGPGTRLTVT.

The chain has TRBV5-1 and TRBJ2-2, with D uncertain. Germline lookup yields CDR1 SGHRS and CDR2 YFSETQ. CDR3 size: 12 residues. V was shortened by 3 bases and J by 6 bases, with 6 bases between the two germline ends. Here the CDR3 DNA reads TGCGCCAGCAGCTGGACGGCCGGGGAGCTGTTTTTT. It translates to CASSWTAGELFF.

This chain joins TRBV4-1 and TRBJ2-7, with D perhaps TRBD1 (5 bases). There are 15 residues in the CDR3. Trimming removed 1 base from V and 2 bases from J, with 12 bases in between. The germline CDR1 and CDR2 sequences are MGHRA and YSYEKL. As DNA, the CDR3 is TGCGCCAGCAGCCAAGTCGTGACAGCCACCTACGAGCAGTACTTC. Translating gives CASSQVVTATYEQYF.

This chain connects TRBV11-1 to TRBJ1-1; no reliable D call. Between the trimmed V and J ends, which lost 2 bases and 4 bases, there was a span of 5 bases. Germline loops: CDR1 SGHAT, CDR2 FQDESV (reference sequence). The CDR3 loop spans 12 amino acids. CDR3 loop: CASSLTGTEAFF. CDR3 coding DNA: TGTGCCAGCAGCTTAACGGGCACTGAAGCTTTCTTT.

The chain has TRBV9 and TRBJ1-1; 7 positions agree with TRBD1. J lost 0 bases, V lost 4 bases, and 6 bases had no gene match. The CDR3 is 15 amino acids. Germline CDR1 reads SGDLS; CDR2 reads YYNGEE. CDR3: CASSLTGTVNTEAFF. CDR3 DNA: TGTGCCAGCAGCTTAACCGGGACAGTGAACACTGAAGCTTTCTTT.

This chain connects TRBV18 to TRBJ2-7; D possibly corresponds to TRBD1 (6 bases). In germline, CDR1 is KGHSH, CDR2 LQKENI. This CDR3 is 15 amino acids long. The V end was cut by 0 bases, the J end by 5 bases, with 14 bases between. CDR3 nucleotide sequence: TGTGCCAGCTCACCACCTCCGGGACATAAACACGAGCAGTACTTC. As protein: CASSPPPGHKHEQYF.

The CDR3 DNA reads TGTGCCAGCAGTATACACTTGAGGGGACAAGAGACCCAGTACTTC. This encodes CASSIHLRGQETQYF. The chain combines TRBV6-5 with TRBJ2-5; D may be TRBD1 or TRBD2 (5 bases each). This CDR3 contains 15 residues. The germline gives CDR1 MNHEY, CDR2 SVGAGI. The V end was cut by 5 bases, the J end by 2 bases, with 15 bases between.

This clone was picked up one time. V is TRBV19 and J is TRBJ1-1; tentatively, D is TRBD1 (5 bases). Deletions cut 0 bases from V and 7 bases from J, with 12 bases between. This CDR3 spans 14 amino acids. Germline V gene lookup returns CDR1 LNHDA and CDR2 SQIVND (reference sequence). The CDR3 loop reads CASSIDLSQGEAFF. The CDR3 DNA reads as TGTGCCAGTAGTATAGATCTATCCCAGGGTGAAGCTTTCTTT.